This T cell receptor beta chain originates from a study of T cells in Graves' hyperthyroidism and ophthalmopathy. The germline V gene has CDR1 SGHTA and CDR2 FQGNSA. V lost 3 bases and J 0 bases, leaving 12 bases between the germline ends. This CDR3 region has 15 residues. RNA transcripts served as the template for amplifying TCR beta CDR3 regions. A first-round RT-PCR of the TCR CDR3 used the HTBI primer set. In TCRdb, the multiplex PCR reads were re-called with MiXCR into one record per CDR3 protein. Altogether around 800,000 distinct CDR3 sequences are present, roughly 40% being singletons, with the ten largest covering around 10%. This clonotype has just a few counts. Graves' hyperthyroidism showing no ophthalmopathy progression within 18 months was considered stable.

Sequenced: blood. The clonotype originates from a man younger than 35 with Graves' hyperthyroidism. This chain links TRBV7-2 with TRBJ2-7, with D possibly matching TRBD2 (5 bases). The CDR3: CASSFRSGTSYEQYF. As DNA, the CDR3 is TGTGCCAGCAGCTTCCGATCGGGAACCTCCTACGAGCAGTACTTC.